This TCR beta chain stems from a study of T cells in Graves' hyperthyroidism and ophthalmopathy. V was shortened by 1 base and J by 4 bases, with 16 bases between the two germline ends. This CDR3 region has 16 residues. Germline CDR1 LGHNT, CDR2 FRNRAP. This clonotype was detected many times. The investigators amplified TCR beta CDR3 regions from RNA transcripts. RT-PCR in the first round (using the HTBI primer set) targeted the TCR CDR3. TCRdb independently ran MiXCR on the multiplex PCR reads; one entry per CDR3 protein. Among about 160,000 distinct CDR3 sequences listed, just under 9.5% were seen once.

V gene TRBV12-5 combines with J gene TRBJ1-1, with D possibly TRBD1 on 5 matching bases. This receptor was identified in a woman younger than 30 with Graves' hyperthyroidism that later progressed to Graves' ophthalmopathy. Sequenced material: blood. The CDR3 reads CASGLAFGGGGTEAFF. In nucleotides, the CDR3 is TGTGCTAGTGGTTTGGCATTTGGGGGAGGTGGCACTGAAGCTTTCTTT.